The rows below give T cell receptor beta chains drawn from one sample of a study of blood T cell repertoires in COVID-19. Clones were read by immunoSEQ multiplex PCR, and TCRdb kept only the in-frame ones, dropping some. Of 250,000 to 350,000 clones detected, about nine tenths appear once; the ten largest clones hold 5.5% to 7%. The sample taken for sequencing was peripheral blood. All receptors come from a woman aged 25-40 years who had recovered from COVID-19. CDR3s include the opening cysteine and the closing phenylalanine or tryptophan. A D gene is named only where the DNA matches it firmly. The size entry is marked missing in some rows and otherwise reads once, few, many or a size class.

v_call	clone_size	j_call	d_call	cdr3_nt	cdr3_aa
TRBV2	.	TRBJ1-4	.	TGTGCCAGCAGTGAACCCAGGGGAGGGGAAAAACTGTTTTTT	CASSEPRGGEKLFF
TRBV15	few	TRBJ1-5	.	TGTGCCACCAGCAGAGCAGGCGGGCAGCCCCAGCATTTT	CATSRAGGQPQHF
TRBV5-1	.	TRBJ1-1	.	TGCGCCAGCAGCTTGACGGCGGGAAACATGAACACTGAAGCTTTCTTT	CASSLTAGNMNTEAFF
TRBV9	.	TRBJ2-1	TRBD1	TGTGCCAGCAGCTCTTTCCCGGGACAGGGGGCCGGGTTTTACAATGAGCAGTTCTTC	CASSSFPGQGAGFYNEQFF
TRBV15	.	TRBJ2-2	.	TGTGCCACCAGCAGTCTCGGGGTAGGGGGCGGGGAGCTGTTTTTT	CATSSLGVGGGELFF
TRBV9	.	TRBJ1-6	.	TGTGCCAGCAGCGTAGGGGGCGGTGTCCATTCACCCCTCCACTTT	CASSVGGGVHSPLHF
TRBV19	.	TRBJ1-2	.	TGTGTCAGTACGGAGGGGAACTATGGCTACACCTTC	CVSTEGNYGYTF
TRBV19	.	TRBJ2-1	.	TGTGCCAGCGGACGTCGGGGTTACAATGAGCAGTTCTTC	CASGRRGYNEQFF
TRBV5-4	.	TRBJ2-3	TRBD2	TGTGCCAGCAGCCCTAGCGGGGGGGCGCGCACAGATACGCAGTATTTT	CASSPSGGARTDTQYF
TRBV28	.	TRBJ1-2	.	TGTGCCAGCAGTACCAATCCCGGGACACTCTATGGCTACACCTTC	CASSTNPGTLYGYTF
TRBV7-3	.	TRBJ1-5	TRBD1	TGTGCCAGCAGCATACAGGGGGCGGTGGCGGGTTATTTTGATCAGCCCCAGCATTTT	CASSIQGAVAGYFDQPQHF
TRBV4-1	.	TRBJ2-7	TRBD1	TGCGCCAGCAGCCAAGATAGGGGACAGACCTACGAGCAGTACTTC	CASSQDRGQTYEQYF
TRBV24-1	once	TRBJ2-3	TRBD2	TGTGCCACCAGTGATCCTAGCGGGGCGGGAACAGATACGCAGTATTTT	CATSDPSGAGTDTQYF